This passage covers 16 T cell receptor beta chains from one sample sequenced in a study of cytomegalovirus exposure and HLA in healthy donors. Using immunoSEQ multiplex PCR, the repertoire was profiled, and TCRdb retains in-frame clones only, with some absent. The profile shows hundreds of thousands of clones, roughly 89% of them singletons. The specimen sequenced was PBMCs. The receptor set was obtained from a woman between 18 and 30 years old in good health and CMV-seronegative.

The CDR3 protein is CASSLLGWSGNGNEQYF. CDR3 sequence (DNA): TGTGCCAGCAGTTTACTGGGATGGTCCGGGAACGGGAACGAGCAGTACTTC. This rearrangement joins TRBV27 to TRBJ2-7; tentative D call: TRBD2 (5 bases). Per the germline V gene, CDR1 is MNHEY and CDR2 is SMNVEV (reference sequence). The CDR3 runs to 17 residues. V was cut by 2 bases and J by 5 bases, with 22 bases left in between.

V is TRBV29-1 and J is TRBJ1-4; D is undetermined. The CDR3 is 13 residues long. Germline CDR1 and CDR2: SQVTM and ANQGSEA. V was shortened by 7 bases and J by 1 base, with 10 bases between the two germline ends. CDR3 residues: CSDGNETNEKLFF. The DNA of the CDR3 is TGCAGCGACGGTAATGAAACTAATGAAAAACTGTTTTTT.

V gene TRBV5-4 combines with J gene TRBJ2-7; 12 bases match TRBD1. Germline trimming cut 3 bases from V and 7 bases from J; bases unmatched to any gene: 5. In germline, CDR1 is SGHNT, CDR2 YYREEE (reference sequence). The CDR3 spans 14 residues. CDR3 in amino acids: CASSWGQGAGEQYF. The CDR3 DNA sequence: TGTGCCAGCAGCTGGGGACAGGGGGCGGGGGAGCAGTACTTC.

The V call is TRBV19, the J call TRBJ2-7; 9 bases line up with TRBD1. CDR3 length equals 14 residues. Germline V gene lookup returns CDR1 LNHDA and CDR2 SQIVND (reference sequence). V was clipped by 3 bases and J by 5 bases; unmatched bases: 5. CDR3 coding DNA: TGTGCCAGTAGTATGGGACAGGGTCGCGACGAGCAGTACTTC. Encoded protein: CASSMGQGRDEQYF.

This clone was observed once. This chain joins TRBV6-1 and TRBJ1-5; 9 bases agree with TRBD1. CDR3 length: 15 residues. The trim removed 6 bases at V and 5 bases at J, leaving 8 bases unmatched. The germline V gene encodes CDR1 MNHNS and CDR2 SASEGT. CDR3 coding DNA: TGTGCCAGCAGGAGATACCGGGACAGGGATCAGCCCCAGCATTTT. It translates to CASRRYRDRDQPQHF.

The chain combines TRBV7-3 with TRBJ2-7; no definite D call. The CDR3 totals 13 residues. Germline CDR1 SGHTA, CDR2 FQGTGA. V dropped 2 bases and J dropped 3 bases, with 8 bases sitting between them. In nucleotides, the CDR3 is TGTGCCAGCAGCTTATACGGTGACTACGAGCAGTACTTC. Its translation: CASSLYGDYEQYF.

This clone was picked up one time. The chain has TRBV9 and TRBJ1-1; maybe TRBD1 (6 bases). Between the trimmed V and J ends, which lost 4 bases and 3 bases, there was a span of 19 bases. The CDR3 runs to 16 residues. CDR1 SGDLS and CDR2 YYNGEE come from the germline V gene. The CDR3 DNA sequence: TGTGCCAGCAGCCCAACAGGGAATGCAAGGCACACTGAAGCTTTCTTT. This sequence encodes CASSPTGNARHTEAFF.

The rearrangement uses TRBV7-9 and TRBJ1-2; D is undetermined. The CDR3 runs to 15 residues. V was shortened by 6 bases and J by 3 bases, with 17 bases between the two germline ends. In germline, CDR1 is SEHNR, CDR2 FQNEAQ (reference sequence). The CDR3 sequence is CASRPTGVYDYGYTF. DNA of the CDR3: TGTGCCAGCAGGCCGACGGGAGTCTATGACTATGGCTACACCTTC.

V is TRBV28 and J is TRBJ2-7, with TRBD2 as a possible D gene (5 bases). Between the trimmed V and J ends, which lost 6 bases and 2 bases, there was a span of 11 bases. Looked up from germline, CDR1 is MDHEN and CDR2 is SYDVKM. The CDR3 totals 13 residues. Here the CDR3 DNA reads TGTGCCAGCAGCCCAGACGGGACCTACGAGCAGTACTTC. Amino acids: CASSPDGTYEQYF.

The chain combines TRBV30 with TRBJ2-4; D is unresolved. This CDR3 has 13 amino acids. Germline CDR1 GTSNPN, CDR2 SVGIG (reference sequence). V gave up 2 bases and J gave up 13 bases, with 18 bases separating them. The CDR3 nucleotides are TGTGCCTGGAGTTTACCTGCAACGACTGGACAGTACTTC. It encodes CAWSLPATTGQYF. Using reference TRBV30 and TRBJ2-4 for the parts outside the CDR3, the full variable domain is SQTIHQWPATLVQPVGSPLSLECTVEGTSNPNLYWYRQAAGRGLQLLFYSVGIGQISSEVPQNLSASRPQDRQFILSSKKLLLSDSGFYLCAWSLPATTGQYFGAGTRLSVL.

The chain joins TRBV5-6 to TRBJ1-2; 7 positions agree with TRBD1. CDR1 is SGHDT, CDR2 YYEEEE, per germline. V gave up 2 bases and J gave up 4 bases; unmatched junction bases: 17. This CDR3 has 18 amino acids. The CDR3 sequence is CASSLSYRYRGGIYGYTF. CDR3 bases: TGTGCCAGCAGCTTATCATATAGGTACAGGGGAGGAATCTATGGCTACACCTTC. Full variable domain (rest looked up from reference TRBV5-6 and TRBJ1-2): DAGVTQSPTHLIKTRGQQVTLRCSPKSGHDTVSWYQQALGQGPQFIFQYYEEEERQRGNFPDRFSGHQFPNYSSELNVNALLLGDSALYLCASSLSYRYRGGIYGYTFGSGTRLTVV.

This clone was counted a few times. The CDR3 region has the DNA TGTGCCAGCAGCTTATTGAGTCTGCTAAACACTGAAGCTTTCTTT. This gives the protein CASSLLSLLNTEAFF. J is TRBJ1-1 and V is TRBV5-6; no clear D. Between the trimmed V and J ends, which lost 2 bases and 2 bases, there was a span of 13 bases. The CDR3 covers 15 residues. Per germline, CDR1 SGHDT and CDR2 YYEEEE.

The J gene is TRBJ2-2, the V gene TRBV7-3, with TRBD2 as a possible D gene (5 bases). Germline values: CDR1 SGHTA, CDR2 FQGTGA. V was trimmed by 5 bases and J by 7 bases, leaving 11 bases between them. This CDR3 has 13 amino acids. The CDR3 spells CASSHGVGGELFF. CDR3 in DNA: TGTGCCAGCAGCCACGGGGTAGGCGGGGAGCTGTTTTTT.

This clone was seen once. The rearrangement links TRBV5-4 to TRBJ1-2; 9 positions match TRBD1. The CDR3 length is 15 residues. The V segment lost 3 bases and the J segment 4 bases; nucleotides outside the gene matches: 7. CDR1 is SGHNT and CDR2 is YYREEE in the germline V gene (reference sequence). This CDR3 is CASSSGQGYGYGYTF. The CDR3 DNA reads TGTGCCAGCAGCTCTGGACAGGGGTATGGCTATGGCTACACCTTC.

The chain recombines TRBV7-9 with TRBJ2-3; 7 bases agree with TRBD2. The germline V gene encodes CDR1 SEHNR and CDR2 FQNEAQ (reference sequence). With 1 base clipped from V and 0 bases from J, the junction kept 1 base outside the gene matches. CDR3 length equals 15 residues. The CDR3 protein is CASSLVGGSTDTQYF. The CDR3 nucleotides read TGTGCCAGCAGCTTAGTGGGAGGGAGCACAGATACGCAGTATTTT.

This clone was observed a single time. Other nucleotide sequences in the sample specify the same CDR3. The DNA for the CDR3 is TGCGCCAGCAGCCAAGTCCGGGGGACCCAGTACTTC. The encoded protein is CASSQVRGTQYF. The rearrangement links TRBV4-1 to TRBJ2-5; D perhaps matches TRBD2 (5 bases). Trimming cost V 1 base and J 7 bases, with 7 bases left between them. The CDR3 extends over 12 amino acids. Looked up from germline, CDR1 is MGHRA and CDR2 is YSYEKL.